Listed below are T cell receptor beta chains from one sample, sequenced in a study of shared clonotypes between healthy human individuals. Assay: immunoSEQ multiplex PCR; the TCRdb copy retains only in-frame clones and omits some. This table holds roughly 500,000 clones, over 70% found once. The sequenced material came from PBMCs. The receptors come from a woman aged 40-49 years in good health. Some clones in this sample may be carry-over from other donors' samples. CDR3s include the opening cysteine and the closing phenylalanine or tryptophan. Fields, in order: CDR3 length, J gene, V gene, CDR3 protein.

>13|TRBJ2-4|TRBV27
CASKPIGKNIQYF
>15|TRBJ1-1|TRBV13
CASSPPRGRNTEAFF
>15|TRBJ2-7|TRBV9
CASSPRQGDRYEQYF
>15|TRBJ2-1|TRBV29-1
CSVEGGPGSYNEQFF
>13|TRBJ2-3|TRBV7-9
CASSLRGADTQYF
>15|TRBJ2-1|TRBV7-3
CASSPRGATYNEQFF
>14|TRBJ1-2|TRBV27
CASSLRGQGGGYTF
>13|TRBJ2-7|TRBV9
CASSVAGSYEQYF
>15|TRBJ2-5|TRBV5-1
CASSWGTGVGETQYF
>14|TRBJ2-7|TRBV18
CASSPGTGPYEQYF
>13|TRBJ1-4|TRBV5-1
CASRTGVQEKLFF
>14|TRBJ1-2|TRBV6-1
CAMVRGQGDNGYTF
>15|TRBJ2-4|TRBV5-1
CASSPLTGGQNIQYF
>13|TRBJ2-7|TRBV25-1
CASSASGALEQYF
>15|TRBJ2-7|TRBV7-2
CASSFSSGSSGEQYF
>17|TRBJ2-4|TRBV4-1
CASSPVGSGRAKNIKYF
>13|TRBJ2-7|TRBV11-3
CASSFGGGYEQYF
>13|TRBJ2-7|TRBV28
CASSAGISYEQYF
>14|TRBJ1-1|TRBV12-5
CASGLFEGLNEAFF
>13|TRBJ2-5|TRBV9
CASTIIYGETQYF
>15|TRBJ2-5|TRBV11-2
CASSSLADYQETQYF
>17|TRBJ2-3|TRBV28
CASSGDYQRDLTDTQYF
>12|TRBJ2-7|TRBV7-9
CASSPNLYEQYF
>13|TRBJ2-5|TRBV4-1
CASSPTGRETQYF
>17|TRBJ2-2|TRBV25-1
CASSGPASGRAAGELFF
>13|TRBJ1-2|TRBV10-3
CATGTGNNYGYTF
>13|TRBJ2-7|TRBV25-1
CASSERTPYEQYF
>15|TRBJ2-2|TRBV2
CASGLAGVGTGELFF
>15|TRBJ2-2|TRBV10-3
CATNSPGQDTGELFF
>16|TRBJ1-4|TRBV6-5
CASSYSYPGYDEKLFF
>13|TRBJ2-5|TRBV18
CASSPGSGGGQYF
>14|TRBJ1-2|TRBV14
CASSPSGRNYGYTF